This T cell receptor beta chain was captured in a study of CD4 T cell repertoires in COVID-19. No culture step preceded sequencing of the ex vivo isolated memory T cells. Using immunoSEQ multiplex PCR, the repertoire was profiled, and TCRdb retains in-frame clones only, with some absent. The sample includes some 71,000 clones, around four fifths of them seen just once. Trimming stripped 1 base from V and 1 base from J, with 7 bases between. Per the germline V gene, CDR1 is SGHTA and CDR2 is FQGNSA. The length of the CDR3 is 14 residues. Sequencing used CD4+ T cells from peripheral blood, obtained after recovery from COVID-19. The clonotype originates from a human donor who had COVID-19. The chain recombines TRBV7-2 with TRBJ1-1; D unresolved. The CDR3 DNA is TGTGCCAGCAGCTTAGGGGAGGGGAACACTGAAGCTTTCTTT. This gives the protein CASSLGEGNTEAFF.